This T cell receptor beta chain was identified in a study of blood T cell repertoires in COVID-19. The wider study: Italy, Spain and the United States were the sources of the convalescent and acute COVID-19 samples.

Germline loops: CDR1 SSHAT, CDR2 FNYEAQ (reference sequence). This CDR3 contains 15 residues. Comments on this clone: A junction end diverges from the germline sequence, so it may reflect a read error.

The protocol was immunoSEQ multiplex PCR, while the TCRdb copy is restricted to in-frame clones and leaves out a portion. The table records roughly 200,000 clones, 82% of them present only once. The gene calls are TRBV7-7 and TRBJ2-1; 8 bases fit TRBD2. This sequence originates from a woman aged 60-75 years with COVID-19, enrolled during active disease. Sequencing input: peripheral blood. CDR3 in amino acids: CASSSSGGPYNEQFF. The CDR3 DNA follows: TGTGCTAGCAGCTCATCGGGGGGGCCGTACAATGAGCAGTTCTTC.